One and the same sample provided the 8 T cell receptor beta chains below, sequenced in a study of T cell repertoires in cytomegalovirus infection. TCRdb fed the reads into MiXCR, producing one record per CDR3 protein. The sample comprises 310,000 or so distinct CDR3 sequences, around 9.1% of which are singletons, and around 2.6% rests with the top ten. Sequenced input: PBMCs. These TCRs come from a human donor in good health (CMV status not recorded). Some clones in this sample may be carry-over from other donors' samples.

This clonotype has at least ten counts. The V and J genes are TRBV29-1 and TRBJ2-1; D is possibly TRBD1 (7 bases). CDR3 length: 14 amino acids. Germline lookup yields CDR1 SQVTM and CDR2 ANQGSEA. V dropped 0 bases and J dropped 10 bases, with 16 bases sitting between them. The chain's CDR3 is CSVEEGRGDSEQFF. The CDR3 DNA is TGCAGCGTTGAAGAAGGCAGGGGGGATAGCGAGCAGTTCTTC.

This clonotype appeared many times. This sequence joins TRBV7-9 and TRBJ1-1; D is uncertain. Germline values: CDR1 SEHNR, CDR2 FQNEAQ (reference sequence). Trimming pared 1 base from V and 6 bases from J, leaving 6 bases between. The length of the CDR3 is 12 residues. CDR3 protein: CASSLDRSEAFF. In DNA, the CDR3 is TGTGCCAGCAGCTTAGACAGATCTGAAGCTTTCTTT.

V gene TRBV28 combines with J gene TRBJ2-1, with 7 bases lining up with TRBD2. After removal of 5 bases from V and 4 bases from J, the junction contained 5 bases not matched to a gene. The CDR3 contains 14 residues. CDR1 is MDHEN and CDR2 is SYDVKM in the germline V gene. CDR3 sequence reads: CASSISGVYNEQFF. The DNA of the CDR3 is TGTGCCAGCAGTATAAGCGGGGTTTACAATGAGCAGTTCTTC.

This clonotype was seen a handful of times. V gene TRBV28 combines with J gene TRBJ2-2; TRBD1 aligns across 7 bases. V dropped 2 bases and J dropped 6; count of bases not matched to a gene: 9. This CDR3 is 16 amino acids long. Per the germline V gene, CDR1 is MDHEN and CDR2 is SYDVKM. CDR3 nucleotide sequence: TGTGCCAGCAGTTTACTCGGCAGGGGGTACGCCGGGGAGCTGTTTTTT. Translated: CASSLLGRGYAGELFF. The full variable domain, rest sourced from reference TRBV28 and TRBJ2-2, is DVKVTQSSRYLVKRTGEKVFLECVQDMDHENMFWYRQDPGLGLRLIYFSYDVKMKEKGDIPEGYSVSREKKERFSLILESASTNQTSMYLCASSLLGRGYAGELFFGEGSRLTVL.

This clonotype was detected a few times. This rearrangement joins TRBV7-9 to TRBJ2-3, with D possibly matching TRBD1 (6 bases). The CDR3 consists of 15 residues. Germline V gene data show CDR1 as SEHNR and CDR2 as FQNEAQ (reference sequence). Between the trimmed V and J ends, which lost 2 bases and 2 bases, there was a span of 11 bases. DNA for the CDR3: TGTGCCAGCAGCTTATCGACAGGTTCCACAGATACGCAGTATTTT. Its protein is CASSLSTGSTDTQYF.

The V call is TRBV5-4, the J call TRBJ1-1; 7 bases agree with TRBD1. Unmatched junction bases numbered 10, after V lost 4 bases and J lost 1 base. The CDR3 covers 16 residues. CDR1 is SGHNT and CDR2 is YYREEE in the germline V gene (reference sequence). The CDR3 DNA is TGTGCCAGCAGCCAGTGGACAGGTTGGGGGAACACTGAAGCTTTCTTT. This translates into CASSQWTGWGNTEAFF.

This clonotype has at least ten counts. V and J are TRBV7-2 and TRBJ2-5; D is possibly TRBD2 (6 bases). CDR3 length: 16 residues. The V gene's germline CDR1 is SGHTA and CDR2 FQGNSA. V was clipped by 5 bases and J by 5 bases, with 21 bases between them. The CDR3 nucleotides are TGTGCCAGCAGCCCCCATTCTAGGAGGGGCGGGGAGACCCAGTACTTC. Protein sequence: CASSPHSRRGGETQYF.

This clonotype has ten or more counts. This chain joins TRBV12-3 or TRBV12-4 and TRBJ1-1; 8 bases line up with TRBD1. V was clipped by 2 bases and J by 2 bases; unmatched bases: 4. The CDR3 contains 15 residues. CDR3 DNA: TGTGCCAGCAGTTTATTGGACAGGGTAAACACTGAAGCTTTCTTT. The encoded protein is CASSLLDRVNTEAFF.